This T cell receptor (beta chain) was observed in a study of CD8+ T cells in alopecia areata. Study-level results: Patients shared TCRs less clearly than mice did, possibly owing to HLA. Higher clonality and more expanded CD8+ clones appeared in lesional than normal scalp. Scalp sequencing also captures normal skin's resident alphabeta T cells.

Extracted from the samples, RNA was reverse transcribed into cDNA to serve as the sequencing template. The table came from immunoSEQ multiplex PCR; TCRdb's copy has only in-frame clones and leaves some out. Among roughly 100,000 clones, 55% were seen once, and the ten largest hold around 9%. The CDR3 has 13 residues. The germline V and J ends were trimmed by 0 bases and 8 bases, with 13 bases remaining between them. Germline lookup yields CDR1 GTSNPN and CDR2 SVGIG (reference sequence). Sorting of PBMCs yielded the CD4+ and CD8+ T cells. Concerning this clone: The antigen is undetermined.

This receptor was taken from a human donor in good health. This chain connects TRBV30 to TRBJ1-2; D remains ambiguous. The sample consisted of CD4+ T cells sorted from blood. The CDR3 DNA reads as TGTGCCTGGAGTGTCTCAGGAGGTGGCGGCTACACCTTC. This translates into CAWSVSGGGGYTF.